This T cell receptor beta chain came from a study of cytomegalovirus exposure and HLA in healthy donors. Regarding the study as a whole: As confirmed in vitro, a few CMV-associated chains were specific for CMV antigens. Most sequenced TCRs were rare (though some public TCRs occurred in many donors). TCR beta chains numbering some 160 were designated cytomegalovirus-associated.

Germline CDR1 SGHTA, CDR2 FQGNSA. With V trimmed by 3 bases and J by 6 bases, 12 bases remained unmatched. There are 17 residues in the CDR3. Method: immunoSEQ multiplex PCR; TCRdb's copy keeps in-frame clones and lacks some. The sample records 70,000 or so clones, 94% being singletons. This clone was seen only a few times. The target antigen is unknown. This TCR was recovered from a woman between 18 and 29 years old in good health and CMV-seronegative. What was sequenced was PBMCs. The genes are TRBV7-2 and TRBJ1-5; TRBD1 matches 9 bases. The CDR3 bases are TGTGCCAGCAGCTTGACAGGGGGTGGGTCGACGGCTCAGCCCCAGCATTTT. This codes for CASSLTGGGSTAQPQHF.